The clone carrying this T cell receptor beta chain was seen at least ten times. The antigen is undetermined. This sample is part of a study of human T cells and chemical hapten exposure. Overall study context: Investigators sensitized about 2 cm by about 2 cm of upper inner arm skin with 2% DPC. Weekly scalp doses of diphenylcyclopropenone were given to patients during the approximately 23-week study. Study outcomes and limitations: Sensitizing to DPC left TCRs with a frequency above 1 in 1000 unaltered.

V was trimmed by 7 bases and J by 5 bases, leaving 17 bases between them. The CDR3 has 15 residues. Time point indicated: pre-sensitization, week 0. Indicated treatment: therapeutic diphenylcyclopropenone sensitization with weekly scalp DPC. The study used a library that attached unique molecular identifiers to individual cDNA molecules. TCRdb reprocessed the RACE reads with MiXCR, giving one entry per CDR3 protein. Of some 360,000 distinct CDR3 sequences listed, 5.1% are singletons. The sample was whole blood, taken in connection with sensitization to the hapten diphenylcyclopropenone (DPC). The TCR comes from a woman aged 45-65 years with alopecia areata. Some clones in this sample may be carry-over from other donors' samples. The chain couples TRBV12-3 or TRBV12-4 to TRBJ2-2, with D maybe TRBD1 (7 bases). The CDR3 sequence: CASTRGVAGTGELFF. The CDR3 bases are TGTGCCAGCACCAGGGGGGTGGCGGGGACCGGGGAGCTGTTTTTT.